This T cell receptor beta chain appears in the sequencing data of a study of blood T cell repertoires in COVID-19. CDR3 length: 14 amino acids. The V gene's germline CDR1 is MDHEN and CDR2 SYDVKM. Trimming removed 2 bases at V and 0 bases at J, with 5 bases between. Using immunoSEQ multiplex PCR, the repertoire was profiled, and TCRdb retains in-frame clones only, with some absent. The table lists more than 400,000 clones, 80% to 90% of them singletons. The sequenced sample was peripheral blood. The V and J genes are TRBV28 and TRBJ1-3; D not certain. The source of this sequence is a human donor in a cohort sampled during active COVID-19. This CDR3 is CASSLRYSGNTIYF. CDR3 nucleotide sequence: TGTGCCAGCAGTTTACGGTACTCTGGAAACACCATATATTTT.